This TCR beta chain was identified in a study of T cells after yellow fever vaccination. This clonotype showed up many times. The target antigen is unknown. Overall study results and limits: Subsequent to the booster, the majority of primary-vaccination clones reappeared (about 97% CD4, around 85% CD8). Overlap between CD4 and CD8 compartments was detected for a small share of clonotypes.

V was shortened by 5 bases and J by 4 bases, with 8 bases between the two germline ends. The CDR3 consists of 12 residues. In making TCR cDNA, 5'RACE template switching added a universal primer site and UMIs to it. TCRdb used MiXCR to reprocess the 5' RACE reads, holding one entry per CDR3 protein. Seen here are under 100,000 distinct CDR3 sequences, under 6.5% observed once, and the top ten hold more than 40%. V and J are TRBV12-3 or TRBV12-4 and TRBJ1-1; D gene unclear. Sequencing was performed on CD8+ T cells sorted from PBMCs, taken 10 days after the yellow fever booster vaccination. The TCR sequence derives from a man aged 18-30 years who received the YFV17D yellow fever vaccine. In nucleotides, the CDR3 is TGTGCCAGCAGTAGGGTTGGCACTGAAGCTTTCTTT. Its translation is CASSRVGTEAFF.